The 3 T cell receptor beta chains given below trace back to one sample, sequenced in a study of T cell responses to AZD1222 COVID-19 vaccine. The table came from immunoSEQ multiplex PCR; TCRdb's copy has only in-frame clones and leaves some out. The data hold 100,000 or so clones, with 90% observed a single time. Sequencing used peripheral blood, obtained on day 0 of AZD1222 vaccination. These receptors were taken from an adult in good health.

V gene TRBV29-1 combines with J gene TRBJ1-4; D might be TRBD1 (5 bases). Germline loops: CDR1 SQVTM, CDR2 ANQGSEA. Trimming shortened V by 6 bases and J by 2 bases, and 13 bases separated the two germline ends. The CDR3 contains 14 residues. CDR3 sequence (DNA): TGCAGCGTCTCCACGGGGGTTACTAATGAAAAACTGTTTTTT. The encoded protein is CSVSTGVTNEKLFF. Full variable domain (remainder filled in from reference TRBV29-1 and TRBJ1-4): SAVISQKPSRDICQRGTSLTIQCQVDSQVTMMFWYRQQPGQSLTLIATANQGSEATYESGFVIDKFPISRPNLTFSTLTVSNMSPEDSSIYLCSVSTGVTNEKLFFGSGTQLSVL.

The chain uses TRBV27 and TRBJ1-1; 7 nucleotides agree with TRBD1. The CDR3 extends over 13 amino acids. J lost 11 bases, V lost 1 base, and 7 bases had no gene match. The germline V gene encodes CDR1 MNHEY and CDR2 SMNVEV (reference sequence). The CDR3 DNA sequence: TGTGCCAGCAGTTTATTAGCTTCAGGGGGGGCTTTCTTT. Its protein is CASSLLASGGAFF.

The chain links TRBV3-1 (or the pseudogene TRBV3-2) to TRBJ1-2; weak D call: TRBD1 (6 bases). The CDR3 covers 15 residues. Germline CDR1 reads LGHDT; CDR2 reads YNNKEL (reference sequence). Trimming removed 0 bases from V and 6 bases from J, with 14 bases in between. CDR3 protein: CASSQEAGTLNGYTF. The CDR3, as DNA: TGTGCCAGCAGCCAAGAGGCCGGGACACTAAATGGCTACACCTTC.